Below, 6 T cell receptor beta chains from the same sample are listed, as sequenced in a study of shared clonotypes between healthy human individuals. Only in-frame clones appear in the TCRdb table, and some are missing; sequencing was by immunoSEQ multiplex PCR. Of roughly 1,100,000 clones listed, roughly 75% are singletons. Material: memory CD4+ T cells sorted from blood. Subset defined: CD45RA-negative fraction. The receptors stem from a man between 18 and 29 years old in good health.

This clone appeared a few times. The chain has TRBV6-5 and TRBJ2-7; 11 bases fit TRBD2. This CDR3 spans 16 amino acids. Germline CDR1 is MNHEY and CDR2 is SVGAGI. J was trimmed by 3 bases and V by 0 bases; bases with no gene match: 4. The CDR3 nucleotides are TGTGCCAGCAGTTACTCGGGGACTAGCGGATACTACGAGCAGTACTTC. It encodes CASSYSGTSGYYEQYF.

The gene calls are TRBV27 and TRBJ1-2; the D is unclear. V was trimmed by 4 bases and J by 0 bases, leaving 9 bases between them. The CDR3 totals 14 residues. Germline lookup yields CDR1 MNHEY and CDR2 SMNVEV (reference sequence). CDR3 residues: CASSSSWANYGYTF. The CDR3 nucleotides are TGTGCCAGCAGTTCCTCCTGGGCTAACTATGGCTACACCTTC.

Remarks on this clone: Other DNA sequences in this sample translate to the same CDR3. The chain uses TRBV18 and TRBJ2-7; TRBD1 might be the D (5 bases). Trimming took 0 bases from V and 2 from J, leaving 8 bases between them. The CDR3 has 14 amino acids. Looked up from germline, CDR1 is KGHSH and CDR2 is LQKENI. In DNA form, the CDR3 reads TGTGCCAGCTCACCACCGGGGCTCACCTACGAGCAGTACTTC. It specifies CASSPPGLTYEQYF.

V gene TRBV14 combines with J gene TRBJ2-7; D remains ambiguous. This CDR3 region has 14 residues. The germline gives CDR1 SGHDN, CDR2 FVKESK. Trimming removed 4 bases at V and 6 bases at J, with 16 bases between. Here the CDR3 DNA reads TGTGCCAGCAGCCCGGAGACAATATCGGCCGAGCAGTACTTC. Translated: CASSPETISAEQYF.

In this sample, this clone turned up once. The CDR3, as DNA: TGTGCCAGCAGTGGTGGACAGGCGAATTCACCCCTCCACTTT. Its translation: CASSGGQANSPLHF. The chain has TRBV2 and TRBJ1-6, with 7 bases identical to TRBD1. The CDR3 loop spans 14 amino acids. Germline CDR1 reads SNHLY; CDR2 reads FYNNEI. V trimming: 4 bases; J trimming: 7 bases; junction bases outside the gene matches: 4.

This clone was counted between two and nine times. The chain uses TRBV6-6 and TRBJ2-5, with unresolved D. CDR3 size: 14 residues. The ends were cut back, 4 bases at V and 0 bases at J, with 9 bases in the middle. Germline V lookup: CDR1 MNHNY, CDR2 SVGAGI (reference sequence). In DNA form, the CDR3 reads TGTGCCAGCAGTTCTGCGGCGAACCAAGAGACCCAGTACTTC. Translated, it gives CASSSAANQETQYF.